Shown below are 28 T cell receptor beta chains from a single sample sequenced in a study of cytomegalovirus exposure and HLA in healthy donors. The PCR was carried out with 60 Vbeta primers and 13 Jbeta primers. Assay used: immunoSEQ multiplex PCR; TCRdb lists only in-frame clones, some missing. Of some 100,000 clones detected, 69% appear once; the ten largest clones hold roughly 5.3%. Sequencing was carried out using PBMCs. These receptors were taken from a woman between 70 and 85 years old in good health and CMV-seropositive.

V gene TRBV2 combines with J gene TRBJ1-2; 7 bases match TRBD1. V trimming: 5 bases; J trimming: 4 bases; junction bases outside the gene matches: 7. Germline values: CDR1 SNHLY, CDR2 FYNNEI. This CDR3 spans 14 amino acids. The CDR3 sequence is CASSSTGEAYGYTF. The DNA for the CDR3 is TGTGCCAGCAGTAGCACAGGGGAAGCCTATGGCTACACCTTC.

This clone turned up a few times. This sequence joins TRBV19 and TRBJ1-1; TRBD1 might be the D (5 bases). CDR1 and CDR2 from the germline V gene are LNHDA and SQIVND (reference sequence). V lost 5 bases to trimming and J lost 3 bases, with 13 bases between them. The length of the CDR3 is 14 residues. CDR3 residues: CASSHQKGYTEAFF. The CDR3 DNA is TGTGCCAGTAGTCATCAGAAGGGGTACACTGAAGCTTTCTTT.

A few counts support this clone. The chain has TRBV6-1 and TRBJ2-7, with TRBD1 matching 10 bases. Germline V gene lookup returns CDR1 MNHNS and CDR2 SASEGT. The CDR3 sequence is 13 residues long. V lost 6 bases, J lost 3 bases, and 2 bases stayed unmatched. Here the CDR3 reads CASSRDRGYEQYF. In DNA form, the CDR3 reads TGTGCCAGCAGCCGGGACAGGGGCTACGAGCAGTACTTC.

The gene calls are TRBV9 and TRBJ1-2, with 10 bases lining up with TRBD1. Per germline, CDR1 SGDLS and CDR2 YYNGEE. With V trimmed by 2 bases and J by 3 bases, 4 bases remained unmatched. The length of the CDR3 is 15 residues. The CDR3 bases are TGTGCCAGCAGCGTCGTGGACAGGGGGGACTATGGCTACACCTTC. Its protein is CASSVVDRGDYGYTF.

This clone was detected a few times. The V call is TRBV30, the J call TRBJ1-4; a weak D match, TRBD1 (6 bases). This CDR3 contains 14 residues. The germline gives CDR1 GTSNPN, CDR2 SVGIG (reference sequence). V was clipped by 3 bases and J by 4 bases, with 12 bases between them. The CDR3 sequence is CAWRIGQNNEKLFF. The CDR3 bases are TGTGCCTGGAGGATCGGACAGAATAATGAAAAACTGTTTTTT.

This clone turned up a few times. The rearrangement links TRBV9 to TRBJ2-6; possible D gene TRBD2, 6 bases. The CDR3 contains 18 residues. Germline V CDR1 and CDR2: SGDLS, YYNGEE. Deletions cut 4 bases from V and 4 bases from J, with 21 bases between. CDR3 in DNA: TGTGCCAGCAGCAGAGAAGGAGGGGTGGCCTCAGGGGCCAACGTCCTGACTTTC. Translated, it gives CASSREGGVASGANVLTF.

This CDR3 is CASSYRGGTGELFF. In nucleotides, the CDR3 is TGTGCCAGCAGTTACCGAGGAGGGACCGGGGAGCTGTTTTTT. The V and J genes are TRBV6-5 and TRBJ2-2, with TRBD2 as a possible D gene (6 bases). CDR3 length: 14 residues. Germline V lookup: CDR1 MNHEY, CDR2 SVGAGI. V lost 2 bases, J lost 5 bases, and 9 bases lay in between.

This clone was detected only a few times. One end of the junction is discordant with germline, which a read error may explain. This chain's CDR3 is CASSYYADNEQFF. In nucleotides, the CDR3 is TGTGCCAGCAGTTACTACGCGGACAACGAGCAGTTCTTC. This chain uses TRBV6-6 with TRBJ2-1; D is possibly TRBD1 (5 bases). Germline V gene data show CDR1 as MNHNY and CDR2 as SVGAGI (reference sequence). The CDR3 has 13 amino acids.

This clone appeared a few times. The chain links TRBV5-6 to TRBJ2-6; D remains unclear. The CDR3 runs 14 residues. V dropped 4 bases and J dropped 2 bases, with 7 bases sitting between them. CDR1 SGHDT and CDR2 YYEEEE come from the germline V gene. CDR3 in amino acids: CASSTSTGANVLTF. The CDR3 nucleotides read TGTGCCAGCAGCACGAGCACTGGGGCCAACGTCCTGACTTTC. The whole variable domain, remainder taken from reference TRBV5-6 and TRBJ2-6, is DAGVTQSPTHLIKTRGQQVTLRCSPKSGHDTVSWYQQALGQGPQFIFQYYEEEERQRGNFPDRFSGHQFPNYSSELNVNALLLGDSALYLCASSTSTGANVLTFGAGSRLTVL.

In its sample, this clone was seen a few times. V is TRBV4-3 and J is TRBJ2-5, with TRBD1 matching 8 bases. This CDR3 is 16 amino acids long. CDR1 and CDR2 (germline): LGHNA, YSLEER. V was clipped by 4 bases and J by 2 bases; unmatched bases: 9. This CDR3 is CASSRTGQGQQETQYF. CDR3 DNA sequence: TGCGCCAGCAGCCGGACCGGACAGGGACAGCAAGAGACCCAGTACTTC.

This clone has a handful of counts. In nucleotides, the CDR3 is TGTGCCTGGAGTGTATTTCGGGGGTACGGAAACACCATATATTTT. The encoded protein is CAWSVFRGYGNTIYF. The chain combines TRBV30 with TRBJ1-3, with D perhaps TRBD1 (5 bases). V lost 0 bases, J lost 4 bases, and 13 bases lay in between. The CDR3 consists of 15 residues. Germline assignment: CDR1 GTSNPN and CDR2 SVGIG (reference sequence).

The V gene is TRBV15, the J gene TRBJ1-5; no reliable D call. The germline V gene encodes CDR1 LNHNV and CDR2 YYDKDF (reference sequence). The CDR3 sequence is 13 residues long. Trimming stripped 6 bases from V and 0 bases from J, with 6 bases between. The CDR3 spells CATSQVSNQPQHF. The CDR3 DNA is TGTGCCACCAGTCAGGTTAGCAATCAGCCCCAGCATTTT.

This clone was seen just once. The chain carries TRBV5-4 and TRBJ2-3; 8 nucleotides line up with TRBD1. CDR1 and CDR2 from the germline V gene are SGHNT and YYREEE (reference sequence). V gave up 4 bases and J gave up 5 bases; unmatched junction bases: 9. There are 15 residues in the CDR3. In DNA, the CDR3 is TGTGCCAGCAGCCCGGGACAGGTCGTCGGAGATACGCAGTATTTT. The encoded protein is CASSPGQVVGDTQYF.

This chain links TRBV7-9 with TRBJ2-3; D perhaps matches TRBD2 (5 bases). The CDR3 runs to 15 residues. Trimming removed 1 base at V and 7 bases at J, with 15 bases between. CDR1 is SEHNR and CDR2 is FQNEAQ in the germline V gene (reference sequence). The CDR3 protein is CASSLGPGSRYTQYF. In nucleotides, the CDR3 is TGTGCCAGCAGCTTAGGTCCGGGGTCACGCTATACGCAGTATTTT.

This clone was picked up a small number of times. This rearrangement joins TRBV7-8 to TRBJ1-5; D is unclear. The CDR3 consists of 12 residues. Germline values: CDR1 SGHVS, CDR2 FQNEAQ. V was clipped by 3 bases and J by 5 bases, with 5 bases between them. CDR3 loop: CASSFLDQPQHF. DNA of the CDR3: TGTGCCAGCAGCTTTCTAGATCAGCCCCAGCATTTT.

The chain has TRBV7-9 and TRBJ1-1, with D perhaps TRBD1 (5 bases). CDR1 and CDR2 (germline): SEHNR, FQNEAQ (reference sequence). The V end lost 3 bases, the J end lost 6 bases, and 14 bases lay between the germline ends. The CDR3 length is 14 residues. CDR3 nucleotide sequence: TGTGCCAGCAGCTTCCCACATAGGGGCGCTGAAGCTTTCTTT. Amino acids: CASSFPHRGAEAFF.

The chain joins TRBV2 to TRBJ2-3; 10 bases align to TRBD2. Germline CDR1 and CDR2: SNHLY and FYNNEI. The CDR3 is made up of 17 amino acids. V was clipped by 6 bases and J by 3 bases; unmatched bases: 12. The CDR3 nucleotides read TGTGCCAGCAGAAGAGAACTAGCGGGGCAAAGAACAGATACGCAGTATTTT. The encoded protein is CASRRELAGQRTDTQYF. Complete variable domain (other parts from reference TRBV2 and TRBJ2-3): EPEVTQTPSHQVTQMGQEVILRCVPISNHLYFYWYRQILGQKVEFLVSFYNNEISEKSEIFDDQFSVERPDGSNFTLKIRSTKLEDSAMYFCASRRELAGQRTDTQYFGPGTRLTVL.

This clone was seen a few times. The chain carries TRBV7-2 and TRBJ1-3; the D is unclear. The CDR3 totals 14 residues. The V and J ends lost 1 base and 0 bases respectively, with 4 bases between them. The germline V gene has CDR1 SGHTA and CDR2 FQGNSA. The CDR3, as DNA: TGTGCCAGCAGCTTAGACTTCTCTGGAAACACCATATATTTT. Protein: CASSLDFSGNTIYF.

The chain couples TRBV30 to TRBJ1-2; 7 bases map to TRBD1. The germline V gene encodes CDR1 GTSNPN and CDR2 SVGIG (reference sequence). This CDR3 comprises 15 residues. Losses at the gene ends were 0 bases for V and 5 bases for J; bases not matched to a gene: 9. CDR3 sequence reads: CAWSVLEGAGYGYTF. The CDR3 region has the DNA TGTGCCTGGAGTGTCTTGGAGGGGGCTGGTTATGGCTACACCTTC. The full variable domain, in which reference TRBV30 and TRBJ1-2 provide the parts outside the CDR3, is SQTIHQWPATLVQPVGSPLSLECTVEGTSNPNLYWYRQAAGRGLQLLFYSVGIGQISSEVPQNLSASRPQDRQFILSSKKLLLSDSGFYLCAWSVLEGAGYGYTFGSGTRLTVV.

This chain connects TRBV6-5 to TRBJ1-1, with TRBD1 as a possible D gene (6 bases). The CDR3 covers 14 residues. V was pared by 5 bases and J by 6 bases, with 16 bases between. CDR1 MNHEY and CDR2 SVGAGI come from the germline V gene. DNA of the CDR3: TGTGCCAGCAGTAGGTCTACAGGGATGTCTGAAGCTTTCTTT. Amino acids: CASSRSTGMSEAFF.

V and J are TRBV7-9 and TRBJ1-1; D not certain. With 0 bases removed from V and 8 bases from J, the gap between germline ends came to 4 bases. Germline assignment: CDR1 SEHNR and CDR2 FQNEAQ (reference sequence). This CDR3 is 11 amino acids long. DNA for the CDR3: TGTGCCAGCAGCTTAGCGCTAGAAGCTTTCTTT. Translating gives CASSLALEAFF.

This clone was detected a few times. The V call is TRBV7-2, the J call TRBJ1-1; D is unresolved. Germline values: CDR1 SGHTA, CDR2 FQGNSA. V was clipped by 1 base and J by 0 bases, with 9 bases between them. The CDR3 spans 15 residues. The CDR3 loop is CASSLGGRMNTEAFF. The CDR3 DNA reads TGTGCCAGCAGCTTAGGAGGGCGGATGAACACTGAAGCTTTCTTT.

The chain joins TRBV7-3 to TRBJ1-3, with D possibly TRBD1 on 6 matching bases. Germline CDR1 reads SGHTA; CDR2 reads FQGTGA. This CDR3 is built from 14 residues. V was clipped by 3 bases and J by 1 base, with 7 bases between them. The CDR3: CASSFGQSGNTIYF. The CDR3 bases are TGTGCCAGCAGCTTCGGACAGTCTGGAAACACCATATATTTT.

This clone appeared a few times. The V gene is TRBV30, the J gene TRBJ1-2; D is perhaps TRBD1 (6 bases). Trimming stripped 7 bases from V and 4 bases from J, with 16 bases between. In germline, CDR1 is GTSNPN, CDR2 SVGIG (reference sequence). The CDR3 contains 13 residues. CDR3 residues: CASTRTAAYGYTF. CDR3 DNA sequence: TGTGCCTCCACCAGGACAGCTGCCTATGGCTACACCTTC. The entire variable domain, with the rest obtained from reference TRBV30 and TRBJ1-2, is as follows: SQTIHQWPATLVQPVGSPLSLECTVEGTSNPNLYWYRQAAGRGLQLLFYSVGIGQISSEVPQNLSASRPQDRQFILSSKKLLLSDSGFYLCASTRTAAYGYTFGSGTRLTVV.

This chain uses TRBV5-6 with TRBJ2-5; 12 bases line up with TRBD2. The J segment lost 5 bases and the V segment lost 6 bases, leaving 8 bases of the junction unmatched. The CDR3 sequence is 15 residues long. The germline V gene encodes CDR1 SGHDT and CDR2 YYEEEE. The CDR3 spells CASILLAGGSETQYF. The CDR3 DNA is TGTGCCAGCATCCTACTAGCGGGGGGCTCGGAGACCCAGTACTTC.

This chain connects TRBV5-4 to TRBJ2-7; 14 nucleotides line up with TRBD2. The V segment lost 3 bases and the J segment 5 bases; nucleotides outside the gene matches: 4. The CDR3 runs to 15 residues. The germline V gene has CDR1 SGHNT and CDR2 YYREEE (reference sequence). CDR3 sequence reads: CASSSGLAGGNEQYF. In DNA form, the CDR3 reads TGTGCCAGCAGCTCCGGACTAGCGGGGGGAAACGAGCAGTACTTC. Full variable domain (rest looked up from reference TRBV5-4 and TRBJ2-7): ETGVTQSPTHLIKTRGQQVTLRCSSQSGHNTVSWYQQALGQGPQFIFQYYREEENGRGNFPPRFSGLQFPNYSSELNVNALELDDSALYLCASSSGLAGGNEQYFGPGTRLTVT.

The chain's CDR3 is CAWSGQASDAEAFF. The DNA for the CDR3 is TGTGCCTGGAGTGGACAGGCCAGTGACGCTGAAGCTTTCTTT. This rearrangement joins TRBV30 to TRBJ1-1; a possible D gene is TRBD1 (6 bases). The CDR3 length is 14 residues. V was pared by 1 base and J by 6 bases, with 15 bases between. Germline V gene lookup returns CDR1 GTSNPN and CDR2 SVGIG (reference sequence). Full variable domain (missing parts from reference TRBV30 and TRBJ1-1): SQTIHQWPATLVQPVGSPLSLECTVEGTSNPNLYWYRQAAGRGLQLLFYSVGIGQISSEVPQNLSASRPQDRQFILSSKKLLLSDSGFYLCAWSGQASDAEAFFGQGTRLTVV.

The J gene is TRBJ1-1, the V gene TRBV6-5; 7 positions match TRBD1. V gave up 6 bases and J gave up 10 bases; unmatched junction bases: 17. Germline values: CDR1 MNHEY, CDR2 SVGAGI. The CDR3 loop spans 15 amino acids. CDR3 region: CASSRGVGGIFPAFF. The CDR3 bases are TGTGCCAGCAGCAGGGGGGTAGGAGGTATTTTCCCAGCTTTCTTT.